These 24 T cell receptor beta chains came from one sample sequenced in a study of CD8+ T cells in alopecia areata. Extracted RNA was reverse transcribed, and the resulting cDNA served as sequencing template. Clones were sequenced by immunoSEQ multiplex PCR, and TCRdb holds only the in-frame ones, with some missing. Of approximately 280,000 clones in the sample, 58% were seen once. Treatment defined: oral pan-JAK inhibitor, 5-10 mg twice daily. Specimen: CD4+ T cells sorted from blood, collected at week 24, from a patient treated with tofacitinib. These receptors all stem from a human donor with alopecia areata.

The J gene is TRBJ1-2, the V gene TRBV30; D is undetermined. Per germline, CDR1 GTSNPN and CDR2 SVGIG (reference sequence). Trimming left V 7 bases short and J 0 bases short, with 9 bases between. The CDR3 length is 12 residues. The CDR3 DNA reads TGTGCCTCGGACGGCCCTAACTATGGCTACACCTTC. It specifies CASDGPNYGYTF.

This chain joins TRBV7-8 and TRBJ2-5, with 7 bases lining up with TRBD2. After removal of 0 bases from V and 4 bases from J, the junction contained 2 bases not matched to a gene. The germline CDR1 and CDR2 sequences are SGHVS and FQNEAQ. The CDR3 is 14 residues long. In DNA, the CDR3 is TGTGCCAGCAGCTTAGCGGGAGGGCGAGAGACCCAGTACTTC. It specifies CASSLAGGRETQYF.

The CDR3 spells CASSPIHRGRVETQYF. The CDR3 nucleotides read TGTGCCAGCAGCCCGATCCACAGGGGGCGTGTAGAGACCCAGTACTTC. The V and J genes are TRBV5-6 and TRBJ2-5; TRBD1 aligns across 9 bases. Per germline, CDR1 SGHDT and CDR2 YYEEEE. CDR3 length: 16 residues. Trimming at V came to 4 bases and at J to 4 bases, leaving 11 bases not matched to a gene. Using reference TRBV5-6 and TRBJ2-5 for the parts outside the CDR3, the full variable domain is DAGVTQSPTHLIKTRGQQVTLRCSPKSGHDTVSWYQQALGQGPQFIFQYYEEEERQRGNFPDRFSGHQFPNYSSELNVNALLLGDSALYLCASSPIHRGRVETQYFGPGTRLLVL.

The chain uses TRBV28 and TRBJ1-6; D might be TRBD1 (6 bases). The CDR3 has 15 amino acids. V was clipped by 10 bases and J by 9 bases, with 22 bases between them. Per germline, CDR1 MDHEN and CDR2 SYDVKM. The CDR3 here is CATQGIEGVSSPLHF. The CDR3 bases are TGTGCCACCCAGGGGATTGAGGGTGTTAGTTCACCCCTCCACTTT.

The rearrangement uses TRBV29-1 and TRBJ2-5; D tentatively fits TRBD1 or TRBD2 (5 bases each). The CDR3 has 14 amino acids. The germline V gene has CDR1 SQVTM and CDR2 ANQGSEA. The V end lost 4 bases, the J end lost 4 bases, and 16 bases lay between the germline ends. CDR3: CSVGGGGKGETQYF. For the CDR3, the DNA is TGCAGCGTTGGAGGTGGGGGTAAAGGAGAGACCCAGTACTTC.

This chain uses TRBV30 with TRBJ2-7; 9 positions match TRBD1. This CDR3 is built from 14 residues. Per germline, CDR1 GTSNPN and CDR2 SVGIG (reference sequence). The J segment lost 1 base and the V segment lost 6 bases, leaving 7 bases of the junction unmatched. The CDR3 sequence is CACQDRGKSYEQYF. CDR3 DNA sequence: TGTGCCTGCCAAGACAGGGGGAAGTCCTACGAGCAGTACTTC.

This chain uses TRBV2 with TRBJ2-5; D is possibly TRBD1 or TRBD2 (5 bases each). The CDR3 totals 14 residues. Germline loops: CDR1 SNHLY, CDR2 FYNNEI. Trimming pared 10 bases from V and 5 bases from J, leaving 20 bases between. The CDR3 DNA reads as TGTGCCACTCGATGGGCATCTCGGGGCGAGACCCAGTACTTC. Its protein product is CATRWASRGETQYF.

The CDR3 bases are TGTGCCAGCAGACAGGGGGCAAAGACCCAGTACTTC. This gives the protein CASRQGAKTQYF. This sequence joins TRBV28 and TRBJ2-5, with 9 positions matching TRBD1. Germline V gene data show CDR1 as MDHEN and CDR2 as SYDVKM. The CDR3 is made up of 12 amino acids. J was trimmed by 6 bases and V by 6 bases; bases with no gene match: 2.

J is TRBJ1-2 and V is TRBV7-2, with 7 bases aligning to TRBD1. Trimming at V came to 1 base and at J to 7 bases, leaving 6 bases not matched to a gene. In germline, CDR1 is SGHTA, CDR2 FQGNSA. The length of the CDR3 is 14 residues. The CDR3 DNA reads TGTGCCAGCAGCTTAGAAGACAGGGTCGGTGGCTACACCTTC. Translated, it gives CASSLEDRVGGYTF.

V and J are TRBV27 and TRBJ2-7; 8 nucleotides align to TRBD2. After removal of 5 bases from V and 3 bases from J, the junction contained 6 bases not matched to a gene. The CDR3 contains 14 residues. Germline CDR1 and CDR2: MNHEY and SMNVEV (reference sequence). The CDR3 here is CASSPIGGDYEQYF. The CDR3 bases are TGTGCCAGCAGTCCTATCGGGGGGGACTACGAGCAGTACTTC.

There are a few counts of this clone. The J gene is TRBJ2-1, the V gene TRBV5-4; D ambiguous. Per germline, CDR1 SGHNT and CDR2 YYREEE (reference sequence). CDR3 size: 11 residues. V dropped 3 bases and J dropped 2 bases, with 0 bases sitting between them. The CDR3 DNA follows: TGTGCCAGCAGCTCCTACAATGAGCAGTTCTTC. Residues: CASSSYNEQFF.

This clone was picked up many times. The chain combines TRBV10-3 with TRBJ2-7; D possibly corresponds to TRBD1 (6 bases). In germline, CDR1 is ENHRY, CDR2 SYGVKD. Trimming cost V 9 bases and J 3 bases, with 12 bases left between them. The CDR3 consists of 12 residues. The CDR3 protein is CAIMTGDYEQYF. In nucleotides, the CDR3 is TGTGCCATTATGACAGGAGACTACGAGCAGTACTTC.

This clone was counted a single time. This rearrangement joins TRBV30 to TRBJ1-5, with D unclear. This CDR3 region has 14 residues. Trimming took off 5 bases at V and 2 bases at J, with 13 bases between the two ends. The germline gives CDR1 GTSNPN, CDR2 SVGIG (reference sequence). The CDR3 DNA follows: TGTGCCTGGGGCACGGGTGTGGGCAATCAGCCCCAGCATTTT. Its protein product is CAWGTGVGNQPQHF.

The V call is TRBV4-1, the J call TRBJ2-4; 11 bases fit TRBD1. V shed 0 bases and J 12 bases; nucleotides not matched to a gene: 4. In germline, CDR1 is MGHRA, CDR2 YSYEKL. The CDR3 extends over 14 amino acids. For the CDR3, the DNA is TGCGCCAGCAGCCAAGATGGACAGGGGGCCTCTCAGTACTTC. Translated: CASSQDGQGASQYF.

The chain uses TRBV6-5 and TRBJ2-2; the D is unclear. Germline CDR1 and CDR2: MNHEY and SVGAGI. The V end lost 0 bases, the J end lost 6 bases, and 8 bases lay between the germline ends. The CDR3 sequence is 14 residues long. This CDR3 is CASSYSGNPGELFF. The CDR3 region has the DNA TGTGCCAGCAGTTACTCGGGGAATCCCGGGGAGCTGTTTTTT.

There are a few counts of this clone. CDR3 region: CASSHPGQLSGAFF. In DNA form, the CDR3 reads TGTGCCAGCAGTCACCCGGGACAGCTCTCGGGAGCTTTCTTT. The chain links TRBV27 to TRBJ1-1; 7 bases align to TRBD1. J was trimmed by 10 bases and V by 5 bases; bases with no gene match: 13. This CDR3 has 14 residues. Germline CDR1 reads MNHEY; CDR2 reads SMNVEV (reference sequence).

The chain combines TRBV2 with TRBJ2-2, with a tentative D call TRBD2 (6 bases). This CDR3 is built from 17 residues. V was clipped by 7 bases and J by 9 bases, with 27 bases between them. Germline CDR1 and CDR2: SNHLY and FYNNEI. The CDR3, as DNA: TGTGCCAGCACCCGAACTCCCCGGCAGGAGCGGGCAAGGGAGCTGTTTTTT. This translates into CASTRTPRQERARELFF.

This clone has only a few counts. The genes are TRBV10-3 and TRBJ2-7; D tentatively reads TRBD1 or TRBD2 (5 bases each). Trimming stripped 0 bases from V and 0 bases from J, with 18 bases between. Germline-derived CDR1 and CDR2 are ENHRY and SYGVKD. The CDR3 consists of 18 residues. For the CDR3, the DNA is TGTGCCATCAGTGAGTCGATCTTGGGACGGTCGAGCTCCTACGAGCAGTACTTC. It is translated as CAISESILGRSSSYEQYF.

The sample holds a few counts of this clone. The J gene is TRBJ2-5, the V gene TRBV29-1; D remains unclear. This CDR3 is built from 11 residues. V was cut by 4 bases and J by 5 bases, with 8 bases left in between. Germline values: CDR1 SQVTM, CDR2 ANQGSEA. The CDR3 DNA follows: TGCAGCGTTGGAGAAGGGGAGACCCAGTACTTC. Protein product: CSVGEGETQYF.

This clone was counted a few times. The chain recombines TRBV7-3 with TRBJ2-1; TRBD1 agrees at 12 bases. The J segment lost 9 bases and the V segment lost 4 bases, leaving 7 bases of the junction unmatched. This CDR3 is 15 amino acids long. Per the germline V gene, CDR1 is SGHTA and CDR2 is FQGTGA. CDR3 in amino acids: CASSSGTGGYSEQFF. CDR3 in DNA: TGTGCCAGCAGCTCCGGGACAGGGGGCTATAGTGAGCAGTTCTTC.

This clone has more than one count but fewer than ten. The chain has TRBV5-6 and TRBJ1-4, with D perhaps matching TRBD1 (5 bases). The CDR3 consists of 15 residues. V was shortened by 5 bases and J by 10 bases, with 21 bases between the two germline ends. Looked up from germline, CDR1 is SGHDT and CDR2 is YYEEEE. This CDR3 is CASSSGPVLEAKLFF. Written as DNA, the CDR3 is TGTGCCAGCAGTTCGGGACCGGTTTTAGAAGCAAAACTGTTTTTT.

The chain joins TRBV6-5 to TRBJ2-5; D possibly matches TRBD1 or TRBD2 (5 bases each). The CDR3 has 13 amino acids. CDR1 and CDR2 (germline): MNHEY, SVGAGI. V was pared by 0 bases and J by 10 bases, with 12 bases between. The CDR3 spells CASSYSLRGGQYF. The CDR3 nucleotides are TGTGCCAGCAGTTACTCCCTTCGGGGCGGCCAGTACTTC.

The chain is built from TRBV29-1 and TRBJ2-4, with TRBD1 as a possible D gene (6 bases). The CDR3 loop spans 13 amino acids. The V end was cut by 3 bases, the J end by 6 bases, with 12 bases between. The germline V gene has CDR1 SQVTM and CDR2 ANQGSEA. CDR3 sequence (DNA): TGCAGCGTTGATCAAGTAGGGGGAAACATTCAGTACTTC. Its translation: CSVDQVGGNIQYF.

This chain joins TRBV30 and TRBJ1-2; D perhaps matches TRBD1 (5 bases). This CDR3 has 12 amino acids. Per the germline V gene, CDR1 is GTSNPN and CDR2 is SVGIG (reference sequence). The V gene lost 4 bases and the J gene lost 7 bases, with 13 bases spanning the gap. CDR3 sequence reads: CAWIERGPGYTF. DNA for the CDR3: TGTGCCTGGATAGAGCGGGGACCTGGCTACACCTTC.